The present TCR beta chain was sequenced within a study of OX40 agonist ivuxolimab in advanced cancers. Broader study findings: There was clonal expansion of CD4+ and CD8+ blood T cells by week 6 at 0.1 to 3.0 mg/kg. Near-lowest levels of clonal expansion characterized partial responders at 0.1-3.0 mg/kg.

This clone was counted once. No antigen is known for it. Germline assignment: CDR1 SGHDT and CDR2 YYEEEE. Trimming stripped 0 bases from V and 5 bases from J, with 14 bases between. This CDR3 comprises 15 residues. Autoimmune disease history or systemic immunosuppression disqualified patients. Blood sampling took place at baseline, cycle 4 day 1, and cycle 7 day 1. Using immunoSEQ multiplex PCR, the repertoire was profiled, and TCRdb retains in-frame clones only, with some absent. The sample lists 70,000 to 90,000 clones, approximately 80% occurring once. This sequence was found in an adult with an advanced solid tumor such as melanoma, head and neck, liver or kidney cancer. The rearrangement uses TRBV5-6 and TRBJ1-1; tentative D call: TRBD1 (6 bases). Sequencing was performed on CD4+ or CD8+ T cells sorted from blood, taken in a trial of the OX40 agonist ivuxolimab. CDR3 nucleotides: TGTGCCAGCAGCTTGGGAGACAGGCCGAAGACTGAAGCTTTCTTT. Its translation: CASSLGDRPKTEAFF.